The clone carrying this TCR beta chain was observed many times. Its specificity is unknown. These data originate in a study of early T cells in non-severe SARS-CoV-2 infection. At the level of the study: From unsorted whole blood, bulk RNA was sequenced, and the chains remained unpaired. Regarding the study as a whole: Anti-spike CD8 responses were favored by VDJdb matching, which missed private and CD4 specificities.

cDNA molecules, individually, were tagged with unique molecular identifiers. TCRdb called the 5' RACE reads again in MiXCR, with one record for every CDR3 protein. This sample yields 36,000 or so distinct CDR3 sequences, of which roughly 4.5% are seen a single time; roughly 5.5% belongs to the top ten. CDR1 and CDR2 from the germline V gene are MNHNS and SASEGT. The junction had 13 bases not matched to a gene; V was cut back by 7 bases and J by 2 bases. The CDR3 consists of 16 residues. The TCR was taken from an adult who was a healthcare worker with PCR-confirmed SARS-CoV-2 infection or an uninfected control (not recorded which). The chain joins TRBV6-1 to TRBJ1-1, with 7 bases matching TRBD1. Material: whole blood. CDR3 nucleotide sequence: TGTGCCAGCATCGGAACAGCGGGACAGCCAAACACTGAAGCTTTCTTT. This codes for CASIGTAGQPNTEAFF.